The 29 T cell receptor beta chains below were found in one sample sequenced in a study of blood T cell repertoires in COVID-19. Repertoires were generated with immunoSEQ multiplex PCR, while TCRdb's copy carries only in-frame clones and drops some. The sample yields under 200,000 clones, more than 65% seen once. The sequenced material came from PBMCs or T cells enriched from blood (not recorded which). The receptor source for this set is a man aged 55-75 years who had recovered from COVID-19.

The V call is TRBV7-9, the J call TRBJ1-1; a possible D gene is TRBD1 (5 bases). Trimming took off 8 bases at V and 3 bases at J, with 10 bases between the two ends. This CDR3 comprises 12 residues. Germline V CDR1 and CDR2: SEHNR, FQNEAQ (reference sequence). CDR3 protein: CASVGRDTEAFF. DNA of the CDR3: TGTGCCAGCGTCGGCAGGGACACTGAAGCTTTCTTT. The whole variable domain, remainder taken from reference TRBV7-9 and TRBJ1-1, is DTGVSQNPRHKITKRGQNVTFRCDPISEHNRLYWYRQTLGQGPEFLTYFQNEAQLEKSRLLSDRFSAERPKGSFSTLEIQRTEQGDSAMYLCASVGRDTEAFFGQGTRLTVV.

This rearrangement joins TRBV7-6 to TRBJ1-4, with TRBD1 as a possible D gene (5 bases). Germline V gene data show CDR1 as SGHVS and CDR2 as FNYEAQ. The CDR3 contains 14 residues. V was pared by 2 bases and J by 3 bases, with 7 bases between. The CDR3 sequence: CASSLRGPNEKLFF. CDR3 nucleotides: TGTGCCAGCAGCTTAAGGGGTCCTAATGAAAAACTGTTTTTT.

The chain uses TRBV6-5 and TRBJ2-7, with D possibly being TRBD2 (6 bases). CDR3 length: 15 amino acids. Trimming took 5 bases from V and 3 from J, leaving 17 bases between them. The V gene's germline CDR1 is MNHEY and CDR2 SVGAGI. The CDR3 loop is CASSTFGGGDYEQYF. CDR3 sequence (DNA): TGTGCCAGCAGTACTTTCGGGGGAGGTGACTACGAGCAGTACTTC.

This clone was counted only a few times. This chain uses TRBV18 with TRBJ2-1, with TRBD1 as a possible D gene (6 bases). Germline CDR1 KGHSH, CDR2 LQKENI. The germline V and J ends were trimmed by 3 bases and 8 bases, with 14 bases remaining between them. The CDR3 has 14 residues. Written as DNA, the CDR3 is TGTGCCAGCTCACCGGGACGTACAGGGTATGAGCAGTTCTTC. It translates to CASSPGRTGYEQFF.

The chain links TRBV7-6 to TRBJ2-5, with D possibly being TRBD1 (6 bases). Trimming left V 1 base short and J 2 bases short, with 23 bases between. The CDR3 runs 19 residues. The germline V gene encodes CDR1 SGHVS and CDR2 FNYEAQ. CDR3 loop: CASSLVGSGALTGQETQYF. The CDR3 DNA reads as TGTGCCAGCAGCTTAGTTGGGTCAGGGGCTTTAACCGGACAAGAGACCCAGTACTTC.

V gene TRBV5-1 combines with J gene TRBJ1-2, with D uncertain. The V gene lost 0 bases and the J gene lost 4 bases, with 10 bases spanning the gap. Germline V gene lookup returns CDR1 SGHRS and CDR2 YFSETQ. The CDR3 sequence is 14 residues long. DNA for the CDR3: TGCGCCAGCAGCTTGGCCTTGGGAGTCTATGGCTACACCTTC. Translating gives CASSLALGVYGYTF.

This chain links TRBV7-8 with TRBJ2-5, with D possibly matching TRBD2 (6 bases). V gave up 5 bases and J gave up 2 bases, with 12 bases separating them. CDR1 is SGHVS and CDR2 is FQNEAQ in the germline V gene. The CDR3 totals 14 residues. CDR3 loop: CASSPGLIQETQYF. CDR3 DNA: TGTGCCAGCAGCCCGGGACTTATACAAGAGACCCAGTACTTC.

V usage is TRBV5-6 and J usage is TRBJ2-1; D remains ambiguous. The germline V gene encodes CDR1 SGHDT and CDR2 YYEEEE. Trimming left V 3 bases short and J 5 bases short, with 6 bases between. There are 12 residues in the CDR3. This chain's CDR3 is CASSSVNNEQFF. The CDR3 DNA sequence: TGTGCCAGCAGCTCGGTAAACAATGAGCAGTTCTTC.

The chain links TRBV4-1 to TRBJ2-1, with 8 bases matching TRBD2. The CDR3 length is 15 residues. V shed 3 bases and J 4 bases; nucleotides not matched to a gene: 5. Germline V gives CDR1 MGHRA, CDR2 YSYEKL. CDR3 DNA: TGCGCCAGCAGCCACCTAGCGGGCGATTACAATGAGCAGTTCTTC. It specifies CASSHLAGDYNEQFF.

The genes are TRBV29-1 and TRBJ1-3, with D perhaps TRBD1 (5 bases). The germline V gene has CDR1 SQVTM and CDR2 ANQGSEA. The V and J ends lost 0 bases and 4 bases respectively, with 7 bases between them. CDR3 length: 13 amino acids. In DNA, the CDR3 is TGCAGCGTTGAAGAGACAGTCGGAAACACCATATATTTT. Its protein product is CSVEETVGNTIYF.

CDR3 in DNA: TGTGCCAGCAGCGGACCGGGACAGGGAAAGGATACGCAGTATTTT. It encodes CASSGPGQGKDTQYF. The chain employs TRBV9 and TRBJ2-3; TRBD1 aligns across 9 bases. V lost 3 bases and J lost 6; bases outside the gene matches: 8. This CDR3 spans 15 amino acids. Per germline, CDR1 SGDLS and CDR2 YYNGEE.

This clone was picked up one time. V and J are TRBV5-1 and TRBJ1-2; perhaps TRBD1 as D (6 bases). This CDR3 contains 14 residues. The V end lost 5 bases, the J end lost 6 bases, and 17 bases lay between the germline ends. The germline V gene encodes CDR1 SGHRS and CDR2 YFSETQ. CDR3 nucleotides: TGCGCCAGCAGGGGAACAGGGTCCTTGGATGGCTACACCTTC. It codes for CASRGTGSLDGYTF.

A note on this clone: Other DNA sequences in the sample encode the same CDR3. The J gene is TRBJ1-1, the V gene TRBV6-5; no clear D gene. This CDR3 contains 13 residues. Trimming left V 0 bases short and J 5 bases short, with 7 bases between. Germline V lookup: CDR1 MNHEY, CDR2 SVGAGI. The CDR3 DNA is TGTGCCAGCAGTTACTCGCAGGCGACTGAAGCTTTCTTT. Encoded protein: CASSYSQATEAFF.

This clone has just a few counts. The J gene is TRBJ1-5, the V gene TRBV5-5; 7 bases map to TRBD1. Trimming cost V 4 bases and J 8 bases; bases outside gene matches: 12. The CDR3 extends over 15 amino acids. CDR1 and CDR2 from the germline V gene are SGHKS and YYEKEE (reference sequence). CDR3 loop: CASSPRDSAFEPQHF. DNA of the CDR3: TGTGCCAGCAGCCCCCGGGACAGTGCGTTTGAGCCCCAGCATTTT.

This clone has only a few counts. V and J are TRBV7-9 and TRBJ1-4; 10 nucleotides match TRBD1. CDR1 is SEHNR and CDR2 is FQNEAQ in the germline V gene (reference sequence). V was clipped by 5 bases and J by 0 bases; unmatched bases: 9. The CDR3 has 18 amino acids. DNA for the CDR3: TGTGCCAGCAGCCAACCCGGGACAGGGGACCCAACTAATGAAAAACTGTTTTTT. Protein product: CASSQPGTGDPTNEKLFF. Based on the CDR3 plus reference TRBV7-9 and TRBJ1-4, the full variable domain is DTGVSQNPRHKITKRGQNVTFRCDPISEHNRLYWYRQTLGQGPEFLTYFQNEAQLEKSRLLSDRFSAERPKGSFSTLEIQRTEQGDSAMYLCASSQPGTGDPTNEKLFFGSGTQLSVL.

V is TRBV3-1 (or the pseudogene TRBV3-2) and J is TRBJ1-6; D possibly corresponds to TRBD1 (5 bases). The germline V gene has CDR1 LGHDT and CDR2 YNNKEL (reference sequence). V lost 5 bases, J lost 7 bases, and 21 bases lay in between. The CDR3 spans 17 residues. This CDR3 is CASSSMPSTVANSPLHF. CDR3 DNA: TGTGCCAGCAGCTCAATGCCTTCGACAGTGGCGAATTCACCCCTCCACTTT.

This chain uses TRBV27 with TRBJ1-6; a weak D match, TRBD1 (6 bases). This CDR3 spans 15 amino acids. V dropped 6 bases and J dropped 4 bases, with 13 bases sitting between them. The V gene's germline CDR1 is MNHEY and CDR2 SMNVEV (reference sequence). The CDR3 DNA reads as TGTGCCAGCAGCCAAGGGGGGGTGTATAATTCACCCCTCCACTTT. Residues: CASSQGGVYNSPLHF.

The chain joins TRBV12-5 to TRBJ1-5; TRBD1 agrees at 7 bases. Germline values: CDR1 LGHNT, CDR2 FRNRAP. This CDR3 contains 17 residues. J was trimmed by 6 bases and V by 0 bases; bases with no gene match: 11. The CDR3 DNA is TGTGCTAGTGGTTTGGTACTGGGGCAGGGGGGAAGTCAGCCCCAGCATTTT. Translating gives CASGLVLGQGGSQPQHF.

V and J are TRBV9 and TRBJ1-5; possible D gene TRBD1, 6 bases. The CDR3 extends over 15 amino acids. The V end lost 0 bases, the J end lost 4 bases, and 11 bases lay between the germline ends. The germline gives CDR1 SGDLS, CDR2 YYNGEE. CDR3 sequence reads: CASSVDGQSNQPQHF. The CDR3 DNA reads TGTGCCAGCAGCGTAGATGGACAGTCTAATCAGCCCCAGCATTTT.

The J gene is TRBJ2-3, the V gene TRBV5-6; D is perhaps TRBD1 (5 bases). The germline V gene encodes CDR1 SGHDT and CDR2 YYEEEE. Trimming removed 2 bases at V and 4 bases at J, with 20 bases between. The CDR3 extends over 17 amino acids. The chain's CDR3 is CASSLGQTPSFSDTQYF. The CDR3 region has the DNA TGTGCCAGCAGCTTAGGACAAACCCCATCCTTCTCAGATACGCAGTATTTT.

The chain employs TRBV5-1 and TRBJ2-5; 10 positions match TRBD1. The length of the CDR3 is 14 residues. The germline V gene encodes CDR1 SGHRS and CDR2 YFSETQ. The ends lost 4 bases at V and 3 bases at J; junction bases unmatched: 3. CDR3: CASSLGTGEETQYF. The CDR3 coding sequence is TGCGCCAGCAGCCTGGGGACAGGGGAAGAGACCCAGTACTTC.

V and J are TRBV5-1 and TRBJ2-7; TRBD1 matches 7 bases. The ends lost 0 bases at V and 4 bases at J; junction bases unmatched: 4. The CDR3 spans 14 residues. Germline assignment: CDR1 SGHRS and CDR2 YFSETQ. The DNA of the CDR3 is TGCGCCAGCAGCTTGGACAGGGGAAGTTACGAGCAGTACTTC. It is translated as CASSLDRGSYEQYF.

The rearrangement links TRBV11-2 to TRBJ2-5; TRBD2 aligns across 12 bases. Per germline, CDR1 SGHAT and CDR2 FQNNGV. The CDR3 covers 16 residues. The trim removed 4 bases at V and 5 bases at J, leaving 8 bases unmatched. The CDR3 DNA reads as TGTGCCAGCAGCTCCTTGCTAGCGGGGGGGCGGGAGACCCAGTACTTC. Amino acids: CASSSLLAGGRETQYF.

This chain uses TRBV27 with TRBJ2-1; 7 bases fit TRBD2. The CDR3 sequence is 13 residues long. Trimming at V came to 2 bases and at J to 8 bases, leaving 3 bases not matched to a gene. The germline CDR1 and CDR2 sequences are MNHEY and SMNVEV (reference sequence). In DNA form, the CDR3 reads TGTGCCAGCAGTTTAAAGCGGGACTATGAGCAGTTCTTC. Translated: CASSLKRDYEQFF.

J is TRBJ1-1 and V is TRBV10-3; 7 nucleotides match TRBD1. CDR3 length equals 13 residues. The germline CDR1 and CDR2 sequences are ENHRY and SYGVKD. The ends lost 7 bases at V and 2 bases at J; junction bases unmatched: 4. The CDR3 region is CAIMEGANTEAFF. The CDR3 coding sequence is TGTGCCATCATGGAGGGGGCAAACACTGAAGCTTTCTTT.

The rearrangement joins TRBV30 to TRBJ2-7; D is uncertain. Germline CDR1 GTSNPN, CDR2 SVGIG (reference sequence). V lost 4 bases, J lost 3 bases, and 7 bases lay in between. This CDR3 comprises 11 residues. The CDR3 DNA reads TGTGCCTGGATCAGACACTACGAGCAGTACTTC. It translates to CAWIRHYEQYF.

The chain is built from TRBV7-2 and TRBJ2-1, with 11 bases aligning to TRBD2. Germline-derived CDR1 and CDR2 are SGHTA and FQGNSA. The CDR3 is made up of 16 amino acids. The V gene end was trimmed by 4 bases and the J gene end by 4 bases; junction bases not matched to a gene: 6. The CDR3 sequence: CASSWRTSGGYNEQFF. Written as DNA, the CDR3 is TGTGCCAGCAGCTGGCGAACTAGCGGGGGATACAATGAGCAGTTCTTC.

The V gene is TRBV27, the J gene TRBJ2-2; 11 positions match TRBD2. The V gene's germline CDR1 is MNHEY and CDR2 SMNVEV (reference sequence). The CDR3 loop spans 16 amino acids. J lost 5 bases, V lost 6 bases, and 8 bases had no gene match. Written as DNA, the CDR3 is TGTGCCAGCAGCCTGACTAGCGGGATGGGGACCGGGGAGCTGTTTTTT. Translating it yields CASSLTSGMGTGELFF.

Notes on this clone: Sequence at one end of the junction differs from germline and may be a read error. The chain has TRBV12-3 or TRBV12-4 and TRBJ2-2, with 10 bases matching TRBD1. The CDR3 totals 12 residues. The CDR3 nucleotides are TGTGCCAGCAGTCTGGACAGGGGGGGGCTGTTTTTT. Translated, it gives CASSLDRGGLFF.